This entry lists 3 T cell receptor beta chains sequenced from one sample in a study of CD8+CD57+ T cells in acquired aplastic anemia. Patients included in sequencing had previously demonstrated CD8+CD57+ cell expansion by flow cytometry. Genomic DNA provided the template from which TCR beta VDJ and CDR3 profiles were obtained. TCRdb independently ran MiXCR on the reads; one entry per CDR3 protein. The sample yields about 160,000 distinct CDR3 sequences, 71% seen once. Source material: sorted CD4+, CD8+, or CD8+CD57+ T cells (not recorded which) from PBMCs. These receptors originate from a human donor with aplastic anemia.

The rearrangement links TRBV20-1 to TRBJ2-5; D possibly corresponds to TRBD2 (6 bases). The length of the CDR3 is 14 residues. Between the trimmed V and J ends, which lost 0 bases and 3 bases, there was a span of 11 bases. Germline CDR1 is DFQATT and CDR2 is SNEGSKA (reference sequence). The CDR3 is CSAREGTVKETQYF. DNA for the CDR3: TGCAGTGCTAGAGAGGGGACTGTGAAAGAGACCCAGTACTTC.

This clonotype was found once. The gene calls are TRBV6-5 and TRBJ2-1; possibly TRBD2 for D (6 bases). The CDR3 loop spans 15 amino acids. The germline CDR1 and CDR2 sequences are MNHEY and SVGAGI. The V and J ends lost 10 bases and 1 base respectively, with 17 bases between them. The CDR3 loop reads CATANPSVSYNEQFF. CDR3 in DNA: TGTGCCACCGCGAACCCTAGCGTTTCCTACAATGAGCAGTTCTTC.

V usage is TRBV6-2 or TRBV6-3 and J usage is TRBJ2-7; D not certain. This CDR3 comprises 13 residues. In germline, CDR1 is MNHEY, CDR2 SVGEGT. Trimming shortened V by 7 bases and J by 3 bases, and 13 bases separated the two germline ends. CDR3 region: CASTTSNNYEQYF. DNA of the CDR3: TGTGCCAGCACGACGAGTAATAACTACGAGCAGTACTTC.